A selection of T cell receptor beta chains follows, all from one sample in a study of beta chain features in type 1 diabetes. Profiled with immunoSEQ multiplex PCR; TCRdb holds only in-frame clones, not every one. Among 95,000 to 150,000 clones listed, 16% were seen once. What was sequenced was central memory CD4+ T cells from blood. These receptors were collected from a man between 25 and 39 years old with type 1 diabetes. CDR3s leave out the opening cysteine and the closing phenylalanine or tryptophan. Expanded clones get a size class; other rows say once, few or many, or leave the size out.

J gene: TRBJ1-5; CDR3 length: 14; V gene: TRBV23-1; clone size: few; CDR3 protein: ASSQRDRGRGQPQH
J gene: TRBJ2-7; CDR3 length: 12; V gene: TRBV6-1; clone size: -; CDR3 protein: ASRGQGARAEQY
J gene: TRBJ1-2; CDR3 length: 11; V gene: TRBV19; clone size: -; CDR3 protein: ASGTGKFYGYT
J gene: TRBJ1-2; CDR3 length: 12; V gene: TRBV7-2; clone size: many; CDR3 protein: ASSSSGAGYGYT
J gene: TRBJ1-2; CDR3 length: 12; V gene: TRBV14; clone size: -; CDR3 protein: ASSRDRGNYGYT
J gene: TRBJ2-3; CDR3 length: 12; V gene: TRBV4-2; clone size: few; CDR3 protein: ASSHGGPTDTQY
J gene: TRBJ2-2; CDR3 length: 12; V gene: TRBV10-3; clone size: few; CDR3 protein: AISTRTATGELF
J gene: TRBJ1-6; CDR3 length: 11; V gene: TRBV6-1; clone size: few; CDR3 protein: ASSDLRESPLH
J gene: TRBJ2-7; CDR3 length: 13; V gene: TRBV7-9; clone size: few; CDR3 protein: ASSLGTPGVDEQY
J gene: TRBJ2-7; CDR3 length: 13; V gene: TRBV29-1; clone size: -; CDR3 protein: SVEDGRQGGYEQY
J gene: TRBJ2-4; CDR3 length: 12; V gene: TRBV7-8; clone size: few; CDR3 protein: ASSYRDGGDIQY
J gene: TRBJ2-6; CDR3 length: 16; V gene: TRBV6-1; clone size: -; CDR3 protein: ASSEVYLTISGANVLT
J gene: TRBJ2-3; CDR3 length: 11; V gene: TRBV28; clone size: -; CDR3 protein: ASSFQSQGTQY